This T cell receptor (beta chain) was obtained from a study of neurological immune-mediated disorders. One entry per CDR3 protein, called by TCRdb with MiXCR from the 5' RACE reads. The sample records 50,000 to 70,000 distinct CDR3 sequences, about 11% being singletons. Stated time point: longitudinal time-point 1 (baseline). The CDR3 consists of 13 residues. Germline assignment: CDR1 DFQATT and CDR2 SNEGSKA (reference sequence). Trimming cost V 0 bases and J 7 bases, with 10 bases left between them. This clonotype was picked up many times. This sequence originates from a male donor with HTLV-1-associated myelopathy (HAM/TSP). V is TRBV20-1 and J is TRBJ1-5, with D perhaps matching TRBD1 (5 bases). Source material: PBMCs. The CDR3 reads CSARDLGGQPQHF. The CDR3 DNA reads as TGCAGTGCTAGAGATCTGGGGGGACAGCCCCAGCATTTT.